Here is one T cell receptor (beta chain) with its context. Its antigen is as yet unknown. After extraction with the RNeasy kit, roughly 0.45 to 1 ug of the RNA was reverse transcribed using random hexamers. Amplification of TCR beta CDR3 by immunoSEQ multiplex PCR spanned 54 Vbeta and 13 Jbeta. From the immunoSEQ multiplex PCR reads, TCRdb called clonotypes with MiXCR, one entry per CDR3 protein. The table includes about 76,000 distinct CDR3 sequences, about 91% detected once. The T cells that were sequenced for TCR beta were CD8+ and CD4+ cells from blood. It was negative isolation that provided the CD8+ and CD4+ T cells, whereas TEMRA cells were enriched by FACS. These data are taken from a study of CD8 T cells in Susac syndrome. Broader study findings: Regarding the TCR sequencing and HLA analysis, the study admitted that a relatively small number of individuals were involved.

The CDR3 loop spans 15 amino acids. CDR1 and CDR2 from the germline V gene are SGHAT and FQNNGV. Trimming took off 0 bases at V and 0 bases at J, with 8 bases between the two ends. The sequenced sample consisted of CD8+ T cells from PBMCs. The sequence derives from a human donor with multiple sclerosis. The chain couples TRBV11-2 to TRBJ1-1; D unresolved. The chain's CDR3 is CASSLEVVMNTEAFF. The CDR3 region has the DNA TGTGCCAGCAGCTTAGAAGTGGTCATGAACACTGAAGCTTTCTTT.